This TCR beta chain was sequenced in a study of cytomegalovirus exposure and HLA in healthy donors. Study-wide context: A previous analysis identified 100 million or so unique TCR beta sequences derived from 180 million or so T cells.

This CDR3 spans 12 amino acids. From germline, CDR1 is SQVTM and CDR2 ANQGSEA. The V end was cut by 5 bases, the J end by 13 bases, with 18 bases between. As for this clone: Its antigen is unknown.

It was with 60 Vbeta and 13 Jbeta primers that the PCR ran. Using immunoSEQ multiplex PCR, the repertoire was profiled, and TCRdb retains in-frame clones only, with some absent. The sample consists of roughly 180,000 clones, 84% of them appearing once. Regarding the study as a whole: Confirmation in vitro established that a few CMV-associated chains were specific for CMV antigens.

The rearrangement links TRBV29-1 to TRBJ2-1; D remains ambiguous. This TCR was recovered from a man in his thirties or forties in good health and CMV-seronegative. Sequencing was performed on PBMCs. In DNA, the CDR3 is TGCAGCGTTTCCCACGATATGGGCCCCCAGTTCTTC. Protein sequence: CSVSHDMGPQFF.